The entry that follows covers one TCR beta chain sequence. Generated by immunoSEQ multiplex PCR, the TCRdb table keeps only in-frame clones and is missing some. Among 190,000 or so clones, about nine tenths were seen once, and the ten largest hold about 0.81%. The data derive from a study of blood T cell repertoires in COVID-19. Study background: T cells, B-cell-depleted T cells, or PBMCs provided the cDNA or gDNA that served as material.

V was shortened by 1 base and J by 6 bases, with 16 bases between the two germline ends. The CDR3 contains 15 residues. CDR1 LNHDA and CDR2 SQIVND come from the germline V gene (reference sequence). This chain links TRBV19 with TRBJ2-7; a weak D match, TRBD1 (6 bases). Sequences were obtained from peripheral blood. The sequence derives from a woman aged 65 to 85 with acute or convalescent COVID-19. The CDR3 DNA sequence: TGTGCCAGTAGTATAGGGCGGCAGGGGACACGCGAGCAGTACTTC. It translates to CASSIGRQGTREQYF.